One sample yielded the 22 T cell receptor beta chains listed below, sequenced in a study of CD8 T cells in Susac syndrome (dated by TCRdb to between 2018 and 2021). The library came from the immunoSEQ multiplex PCR assay. RNA was extracted with the RNeasy kit and roughly 0.45 to 1 ug was reverse transcribed using random hexamers. Clones were called with MiXCR by TCRdb after fastp trimmed the public reads at Q25, and only in-frame beta chains were retained. For every CDR3 protein sequence, its rows merge into one entry that carries the most common genes and DNA. The sample table holds some 80,000 distinct CDR3 sequences, of which 94% were seen once. Jointly, the top ten make up roughly 0.27% of the sample. The sequencing sample was made of CD8+ T cells from PBMCs. The receptors shown here come from a human donor in good health.

The rearrangement links TRBV27 to TRBJ1-1, with TRBD1 matching over 7 bases. Germline lookup yields CDR1 MNHEY and CDR2 SMNVEV (reference sequence). This CDR3 region has 15 residues. V was pared by 5 bases and J by 0 bases, with 6 bases of the junction left unmatched. CDR3 coding DNA: TGTGCCAGCAGTAACCGACAGGGACTGAACACTGAAGCTTTCTTT. Translation gives CASSNRQGLNTEAFF.

V gene TRBV4-2 combines with J gene TRBJ2-2; weak D call: TRBD2 (7 bases). Germline V CDR1 and CDR2: LGHNA, YNFKEQ. V was cut by 4 bases and J by 4 bases, with 13 bases left in between. This CDR3 has 15 amino acids. DNA of the CDR3: TGTGCCAGCAGCCCAGGGGTAGCGGGCACCGGGGAGCTGTTTTTT. Translating gives CASSPGVAGTGELFF.

The chain recombines TRBV4-3 with TRBJ1-1; D may be TRBD1 (5 bases). CDR3 length equals 14 residues. V lost 0 bases, J lost 7 bases, and 12 bases lay in between. Germline CDR1 reads LGHNA; CDR2 reads YSLEER. CDR3 nucleotides: TGCGCCAGCAGCCAAGAGGGGCTTGGGGATGAAGCTTTCTTT. Translated: CASSQEGLGDEAFF.

The chain links TRBV12-3 or TRBV12-4 to TRBJ1-5; 9 bases align to TRBD1. The CDR3 is 15 amino acids. V shed 7 bases, J shed 3 bases, and the junction held 7 bases outside the gene matches. CDR3 in amino acids: CASIAGQGLNQPQHF. The DNA for the CDR3 is TGTGCCAGCATCGCGGGACAGGGCCTCAATCAGCCCCAGCATTTT.

This clonotype was seen once. The V call is TRBV19, the J call TRBJ1-2; D not certain. The V end lost 8 bases, the J end lost 4 bases, and 17 bases lay between the germline ends. Germline V lookup: CDR1 LNHDA, CDR2 SQIVND (reference sequence). The CDR3 has 14 amino acids. The CDR3 here is CASDEEGGGYGYTF. The CDR3 DNA follows: TGTGCCAGTGACGAGGAAGGCGGTGGCTATGGCTACACCTTC.

The chain recombines TRBV15 with TRBJ2-7; perhaps D is TRBD1 or TRBD2 (6 bases each). CDR3 size: 15 residues. From germline, CDR1 is LNHNV and CDR2 YYDKDF (reference sequence). V was pared by 1 base and J by 6 bases, with 16 bases between. Here the CDR3 reads CATSRGRGERGEQYV. In DNA form, the CDR3 reads TGTGCCACCAGCAGAGGGAGGGGGGAAAGAGGCGAGCAGTACGTC.

This chain uses TRBV3-1 with TRBJ2-3, with 8 bases matching TRBD2. This CDR3 spans 16 amino acids. Germline CDR1 is LGHDT and CDR2 is YNNKEL (reference sequence). The V segment lost 1 base and the J segment 4 bases; nucleotides outside the gene matches: 7. As DNA, the CDR3 is TGTGCCAGCAGCCAAGGGTCCAGCGGGGGTCCAGATACGCAGTATTTT. Amino acids: CASSQGSSGGPDTQYF.

V is TRBV20-1 and J is TRBJ1-5; 10 nucleotides line up with TRBD1. In germline, CDR1 is DFQATT, CDR2 SNEGSKA (reference sequence). The CDR3 is made up of 15 amino acids. V was pared by 3 bases and J by 5 bases, with 7 bases of the junction left unmatched. CDR3 coding DNA: TGCAGTGCTAGGTCCTCGGACAGGGGGGATCAGCCCCAGCATTTT. Protein product: CSARSSDRGDQPQHF.

This chain links TRBV20-1 with TRBJ2-1; D might be TRBD2 (6 bases). The CDR3 runs to 13 residues. Trimming pared 6 bases from V and 2 bases from J, leaving 11 bases between. From germline, CDR1 is DFQATT and CDR2 SNEGSKA (reference sequence). The CDR3 DNA is TGCAGTGCACTGGGACTCCCCTACAATGAGCAGTTCTTC. Protein sequence: CSALGLPYNEQFF.

The V call is TRBV7-2, the J call TRBJ2-1; maybe TRBD2 (5 bases). The CDR3 sequence is 15 residues long. V was cut by 2 bases and J by 4 bases, with 12 bases left in between. Germline V gives CDR1 SGHTA, CDR2 FQGNSA. In DNA form, the CDR3 reads TGTGCCAGCAGCTTACCGGGGAGCGTATACAATGAGCAGTTCTTC. Translation gives CASSLPGSVYNEQFF.

The rearrangement links TRBV2 to TRBJ2-1; D not certain. The germline V and J ends were trimmed by 8 bases and 6 bases, with 5 bases remaining between them. The CDR3 is made up of 10 amino acids. CDR1 is SNHLY and CDR2 is FYNNEI in the germline V gene. Written as DNA, the CDR3 is TGTGCCAGCCATGGCAATGAGCAGTTCTTC. Translated, it gives CASHGNEQFF.

The rearrangement uses TRBV4-3 and TRBJ1-1; a weak D match, TRBD1 (5 bases). The ends were cut back, 0 bases at V and 0 bases at J, with 5 bases in the middle. Germline V gene sequence: CDR1 LGHNA, CDR2 YSLEER. The CDR3 covers 14 residues. The CDR3 is CASSQDRVNTEAFF. The CDR3 DNA reads TGCGCCAGCAGCCAAGACAGGGTGAACACTGAAGCTTTCTTT.

J is TRBJ2-1 and V is TRBV9; 7 bases are shared with TRBD1. V shed 0 bases, J shed 5 bases, and the junction held 2 bases outside the gene matches. CDR3 size: 14 residues. Germline-derived CDR1 and CDR2 are SGDLS and YYNGEE. The CDR3 loop reads CASSVEGANNEQFF. The CDR3 DNA is TGTGCCAGCAGCGTAGAGGGGGCTAACAATGAGCAGTTCTTC.

The V gene is TRBV4-1, the J gene TRBJ2-7; a possible D gene is TRBD1 (5 bases). Germline V lookup: CDR1 MGHRA, CDR2 YSYEKL. The CDR3 consists of 13 residues. Trimming left V 4 bases short and J 4 bases short, with 11 bases between. CDR3 in amino acids: CASSPTVIYEQYF. The DNA of the CDR3 is TGCGCCAGCAGCCCGACAGTTATTTACGAGCAGTACTTC.

CDR3 amino acids: CSVEDLRQPDTEAFF. The CDR3 nucleotides read TGCAGCGTTGAAGATCTGCGACAGCCGGACACTGAAGCTTTCTTT. The rearrangement links TRBV29-1 to TRBJ1-1, with D possibly matching TRBD1 (5 bases). Germline values: CDR1 SQVTM, CDR2 ANQGSEA. The CDR3 loop spans 15 amino acids. Trimming left V 0 bases short and J 3 bases short, with 14 bases between.

This chain uses TRBV5-6 with TRBJ2-7; D is perhaps TRBD1 (5 bases). Germline loops: CDR1 SGHDT, CDR2 YYEEEE. The V and J ends lost 4 bases and 2 bases respectively, with 10 bases between them. The CDR3 length is 13 residues. The chain's CDR3 is CASSPGHAYEQYF. In nucleotides, the CDR3 is TGTGCCAGCAGCCCCGGACACGCCTACGAGCAGTACTTC.

A note on this clonotype: Relative to the germline gene, one junction end is altered; a read error may explain this. The rearrangement uses TRBV2 and TRBJ2-7; the D call may be TRBD1 or TRBD2 (6 bases each). The CDR3 spans 9 residues. Germline V CDR1 and CDR2: SNHLY, FYNNEI. Here the CDR3 DNA reads TGTGCCAGCGGGCGGGACACGAACTTC. Its translation is CASGRDTNF.

This clonotype was detected only a few times. This sequence joins TRBV3-1 and TRBJ2-1; D may be TRBD2 (6 bases). This CDR3 spans 14 amino acids. CDR1 is LGHDT, CDR2 YNNKEL, per germline (reference sequence). Deletions cut 1 base from V and 8 bases from J, with 12 bases between. The CDR3 spells CASSQAQTGDEQFF. The CDR3, as DNA: TGTGCCAGCAGCCAAGCTCAAACGGGGGATGAGCAGTTCTTC.

The gene calls are TRBV6-1 and TRBJ2-7, with 10 bases identical to TRBD2. From germline, CDR1 is MNHNS and CDR2 SASEGT. The J segment lost 10 bases and the V segment lost 2 bases, leaving 8 bases of the junction unmatched. The length of the CDR3 is 14 residues. The CDR3, as DNA: TGTGCCAGCAGTGAAATAGGGCTAGCGGGAGAACAGTACGTC. Translation gives CASSEIGLAGEQYV.

The V gene is TRBV5-1, the J gene TRBJ2-5; no firm D call. The germline gives CDR1 SGHRS, CDR2 YFSETQ. The ends were cut back, 4 bases at V and 2 bases at J, with 18 bases in the middle. The CDR3 runs to 16 residues. The chain's CDR3 is CASSGRHVRMQETQYF. The CDR3 DNA sequence: TGCGCCAGCAGCGGCAGACACGTCAGGATGCAAGAGACCCAGTACTTC.

The chain combines TRBV4-1 with TRBJ2-1, with TRBD2 identical over 7 bases. V dropped 2 bases and J dropped 2; count of bases not matched to a gene: 12. Germline V gene sequence: CDR1 MGHRA, CDR2 YSYEKL. The CDR3 extends over 18 amino acids. CDR3 sequence reads: CASSQPQAGDSTYNEQFF. The CDR3 DNA reads as TGCGCCAGCAGCCAACCACAGGCGGGGGACTCGACCTACAATGAGCAGTTCTTC.

V gene TRBV7-9 combines with J gene TRBJ1-2, with D maybe TRBD1 (6 bases). Trimming stripped 5 bases from V and 6 bases from J, with 19 bases between. The CDR3 totals 15 residues. The germline CDR1 and CDR2 sequences are SEHNR and FQNEAQ (reference sequence). CDR3 protein: CASSPEGGGMNGYTF. DNA of the CDR3: TGTGCCAGCAGCCCCGAGGGAGGGGGAATGAATGGCTACACCTTC.